This TCR beta chain is from a study of CD8+ T cells in alopecia areata. Study-wide context: Twice daily, treated patients received 5 to 10 mg of oral tofacitinib. Notes on the study in general: Lesional scalp, especially alopecia totalis/universalis, showed higher clonality than normal scalp.

This clone was seen more than once but under ten times. The antigen remains unidentified. Extracted from the samples, RNA was reverse transcribed into cDNA to serve as the sequencing template. The assay was immunoSEQ multiplex PCR, and TCRdb's table has in-frame clones only and misses some. The sample has approximately 59,000 clones, under 55% seen once. V shed 4 bases and J shed 4 bases, with 11 bases lying between them. This CDR3 comprises 13 residues. Germline V gene sequence: CDR1 SQVTM, CDR2 ANQGSEA. The chain is built from TRBV29-1 and TRBJ2-1, with D possibly being TRBD2 (6 bases). The specimen was CD8+ T cells sorted from blood, collected at week 0. This receptor was taken from a human donor with alopecia areata. The CDR3 DNA reads TGCAGCGTTGGGCGGGGAAGTTACAATGAGCAGTTCTTC. Encoded protein: CSVGRGSYNEQFF.